The clone carrying this T cell receptor (delta chain) was seen a handful of times. Its antigen is not identified. V lost 1 base and J lost 0, with 24 bases in between. Germline lookup yields CDR1 TSWWSYY and CDR2 QGS. The CDR3 covers 20 residues. The record originates from a study of Vδ1+ human thymocytes. Extracted RNA was reverse transcribed into cDNA. Pooled V-gene forward primers with one constant-region reverse primer generated the CDR3 amplicons by multiplex PCR. TCRdb reprocessed the multiplex PCR reads using CATT. The table lists 20,000 to 25,000 delta-chain clones, around 28% of them singletons. Regarding the study as a whole: Thymic TRG and TRD repertoires appeared highly polyclonal.

Sequenced sample: Vdelta1+ gamma-delta thymocytes from the thymus. Specified subset: FACS-sorted CD3+ TCRalphabeta- TCRVdelta1+ TCRVdelta2- thymocytes. The clonotype originates from a boy in the first two years of life who had congenital heart surgery. The chain has TRDV1 and TRDJ1; no firm D call. The CDR3, as DNA: TGTGCTCTTGGGGAACGGGAATTCCCACTGAGTCTGAAGTACACCGATAAACTCATCTTT. As protein: CALGEREFPLSLKYTDKLIF.